The following is a T cell receptor beta chain sequence with its context. Its antigen is as yet unknown. Clones were read by immunoSEQ multiplex PCR, and TCRdb kept only the in-frame ones, dropping some. The sample lists around 110,000 clones; around nine tenths were seen once. The source of the sample is a study of T cell responses to AZD1222 COVID-19 vaccine. Notes on the study in general: Possibly, clonal diversity was underestimated; donors were largely white British and included more females.

Sequenced here: peripheral blood, sampled on day 0 of AZD1222 vaccination. This sequence originates from an adult in good health.

The CDR3 reads CASSEAGSNTGELFF. The DNA of the CDR3 is TGTGCCAGCAGTGAAGCCGGGAGTAACACCGGGGAGCTGTTTTTT. J is TRBJ2-2 and V is TRBV2, with D possibly TRBD2 on 6 matching bases. V dropped 0 bases and J dropped 2 bases, with 7 bases sitting between them. The CDR3 spans 15 residues. Germline V lookup: CDR1 SNHLY, CDR2 FYNNEI.